A selection of T cell receptor beta chains follows, all from one sample in a study of T cell changes during pregnancy in multiple sclerosis. Sequencing used immunoSEQ multiplex PCR; TCRdb keeps in-frame clones, though not all of them. The sample lists 30,000 to 40,000 clones; 85% to 90% were seen once. Sequencing was performed on CD8+ T cells from peripheral blood mononuclear cells, taken in the third trimester of pregnancy. These receptors originate from a female donor with multiple sclerosis, enrolled in a pregnancy study. Both conserved end residues are part of each CDR3. Each record gives: J gene, V gene, CDR3 length, CDR3 protein.

j_gene: TRBJ1-1
v_gene: TRBV7-8
len: 15
CDR3aa: CASSFRMGEGTEAFF

j_gene: TRBJ1-1
v_gene: TRBV5-6
len: 11
CDR3aa: CASSLGREAFF

j_gene: TRBJ2-5
v_gene: TRBV7-6
len: 16
CDR3aa: CASSFGTSGDQETQYF

j_gene: TRBJ1-1
v_gene: TRBV6-6
len: 12
CDR3aa: CASSQPGTEAFF

j_gene: .
v_gene: TRBV4-1
len: 11
CDR3aa: CASSQSYEQYF

j_gene: TRBJ1-1
v_gene: TRBV7-9
len: 12
CDR3aa: CASSLALTEAFF

j_gene: TRBJ2-1
v_gene: TRBV6-4
len: 14
CDR3aa: CASSKGGENNEQFF

j_gene: TRBJ2-3
v_gene: TRBV7-8
len: 14
CDR3aa: CAGGGGSSTDTQYF

j_gene: TRBJ1-1
v_gene: TRBV5-4
len: 11
CDR3aa: CASSSGAEAFF

j_gene: TRBJ2-3
v_gene: TRBV5-6
len: 13
CDR3aa: CASSWGEGDTQYF

j_gene: TRBJ2-2
v_gene: TRBV15
len: 22
CDR3aa: CATSRDRGLAASTNTNTGELFF

j_gene: TRBJ1-1
v_gene: TRBV20-1
len: 11
CDR3aa: CSAPRTSEAFF

j_gene: TRBJ1-1
v_gene: TRBV5-1
len: 14
CDR3aa: CASSLGSANTEAFF

j_gene: TRBJ2-1
v_gene: TRBV6-4
len: 16
CDR3aa: CASSDLVGAPYNEQFF

j_gene: TRBJ1-5
v_gene: TRBV5-5
len: 18
CDR3aa: CASSLARGRGLNHQPQHF

j_gene: TRBJ1-2
v_gene: TRBV7-6
len: 17
CDR3aa: CASSSSDRGPSNYGYTF

j_gene: TRBJ1-6
v_gene: TRBV19
len: 14
CDR3aa: CATQRTANNSPLHF

j_gene: TRBJ2-1
v_gene: TRBV7-9
len: 17
CDR3aa: CASSLAPGGLSYNEQFF

j_gene: TRBJ1-1
v_gene: TRBV7-3
len: 18
CDR3aa: CASSFWGAGQTKYTEAFF

j_gene: TRBJ1-6
v_gene: TRBV6-4
len: 15
CDR3aa: CASSPGTGGDSPLHF

j_gene: TRBJ2-7
v_gene: TRBV4-3
len: 14
CDR3aa: CASSRDTSSYEQYF

j_gene: TRBJ2-4
v_gene: TRBV29-1
len: 13
CDR3aa: CSVGTGGGNIQYF

j_gene: TRBJ2-7
v_gene: TRBV4-3
len: 16
CDR3aa: CASSQGTGTGAYEQYF

j_gene: TRBJ1-1
v_gene: TRBV4-2
len: 15
CDR3aa: CASSRPPPPGTEAFF

j_gene: TRBJ2-7
v_gene: TRBV7-7
len: 15
CDR3aa: CASSDPGTGHNEQYF

j_gene: TRBJ1-2
v_gene: TRBV7-9
len: 18
CDR3aa: CASSLRSLSHRGGGGYTF

j_gene: TRBJ2-1
v_gene: TRBV13
len: 13
CDR3aa: CASSLTNPDEQFF

j_gene: TRBJ1-3
v_gene: TRBV4-2
len: 15
CDR3aa: CASSLLQGSGNTIYF

j_gene: TRBJ2-1
v_gene: TRBV9
len: 17
CDR3aa: CASSVGSGGAWGGEQFF

j_gene: TRBJ2-2
v_gene: TRBV9
len: 16
CDR3aa: CASSRSGLPNTGELFF

j_gene: TRBJ2-6
v_gene: TRBV29-1
len: 15
CDR3aa: CSVPQGLAGANVLTF

j_gene: TRBJ1-2
v_gene: TRBV18
len: 15
CDR3aa: CASSQGQGKIYGYTF

j_gene: TRBJ2-1
v_gene: TRBV6-4
len: 15
CDR3aa: CARPQARAGYNEQFF

j_gene: TRBJ1-5
v_gene: TRBV27
len: 15
CDR3aa: CASSLSGEGNQPQHF

j_gene: TRBJ2-7
v_gene: TRBV11-2
len: 17
CDR3aa: CASSPSGGDGSSYEQYF

j_gene: TRBJ2-3
v_gene: TRBV5-4
len: 16
CDR3aa: CASSLGDRGFDDTQYF

j_gene: TRBJ2-5
v_gene: TRBV2
len: 15
CDR3aa: CARAWTGENQETQYF

j_gene: TRBJ2-2
v_gene: TRBV9
len: 14
CDR3aa: CASSVGGGAPELFF

j_gene: TRBJ2-2
v_gene: TRBV27
len: 14
CDR3aa: CASSLGGDTGELFF

j_gene: TRBJ2-2
v_gene: TRBV4-2
len: 13
CDR3aa: CASSQTSTGELFF

j_gene: TRBJ1-2
v_gene: TRBV6-5
len: 14
CDR3aa: CASSYRQQSYGYTF

j_gene: TRBJ1-2
v_gene: TRBV7-6
len: 18
CDR3aa: CASSADREIPPWIYGYTF

j_gene: TRBJ1-1
v_gene: TRBV7-3
len: 12
CDR3aa: CASSWGNTEAFF

j_gene: TRBJ1-6
v_gene: TRBV5-6
len: 12
CDR3aa: CASSLQAQTLHF

j_gene: TRBJ2-7
v_gene: TRBV4-1
len: 17
CDR3aa: CASSQGAGGQYSDEQYF

j_gene: TRBJ2-1
v_gene: TRBV13
len: 14
CDR3aa: CASSDRDSNNEQFF

j_gene: TRBJ2-5
v_gene: TRBV7-2
len: 15
CDR3aa: CASSFFAGQGETQYF

j_gene: TRBJ1-6
v_gene: TRBV11-2
len: 13
CDR3aa: CASSSPGGSPLHF

j_gene: TRBJ2-7
v_gene: TRBV4-3
len: 16
CDR3aa: CASSQATGGLSYEQYF

j_gene: TRBJ2-1
v_gene: TRBV15
len: 17
CDR3aa: CATSALRTSGGDNEQFF

j_gene: TRBJ2-7
v_gene: TRBV4-2
len: 15
CDR3aa: CASSPGTGSTYEQYF

j_gene: TRBJ1-5
v_gene: TRBV27
len: 14
CDR3aa: CASSLSWPNQPQHF

j_gene: TRBJ2-1
v_gene: TRBV27
len: 16
CDR3aa: CASSMTTGEIWNEQFF

j_gene: TRBJ1-4
v_gene: TRBV4-1
len: 15
CDR3aa: CASSPATVPYEKLFF

j_gene: TRBJ2-7
v_gene: TRBV20-1
len: 11
CDR3aa: CSARASYEQYF

j_gene: TRBJ2-1
v_gene: TRBV4-3
len: 14
CDR3aa: CASSQDFRGHEQFF

j_gene: TRBJ1-2
v_gene: TRBV4-2
len: 16
CDR3aa: CASSPDRGPPNYGYTF

j_gene: TRBJ1-3
v_gene: TRBV7-9
len: 14
CDR3aa: CASSLGVTGNTIYF

j_gene: TRBJ2-2
v_gene: TRBV6-6
len: 15
CDR3aa: CASSYKVEGTGELFF